The clone carrying this TCR beta chain turned up a few times. All of the isolated RNA was reverse transcribed, so expressed TCRB transcripts were sequenced. An average about 3.6 million reads came from naive, central memory and regulatory T cell samples. Assay used: immunoSEQ multiplex PCR; TCRdb lists only in-frame clones, some missing. The sample lists 350,000 to 450,000 clones, over 12% occurring once. This sample was included in a study of beta chain features in type 1 diabetes. For the study at large: Patients did not differ from healthy donors in age, gender or cell yield.

The CDR3 sequence is 17 residues long. Losses at the gene ends were 1 base for V and 5 bases for J; bases not matched to a gene: 8. Germline CDR1 is LNHNV and CDR2 is YYDKDF (reference sequence). Averaging approximately 0.11 L, one heparinised blood draw was given by each donor. The sequence derives from a woman aged 18-29 years in good health. The chain employs TRBV15 and TRBJ2-1; 10 nucleotides align to TRBD2. The sequenced sample consisted of naive CD4+ T cells from blood. DNA for the CDR3: TGTGCCACCAGCAGAGTCAAGTGGACTAGCGGAGACAATGAGCAGTTCTTC. This codes for CATSRVKWTSGDNEQFF.